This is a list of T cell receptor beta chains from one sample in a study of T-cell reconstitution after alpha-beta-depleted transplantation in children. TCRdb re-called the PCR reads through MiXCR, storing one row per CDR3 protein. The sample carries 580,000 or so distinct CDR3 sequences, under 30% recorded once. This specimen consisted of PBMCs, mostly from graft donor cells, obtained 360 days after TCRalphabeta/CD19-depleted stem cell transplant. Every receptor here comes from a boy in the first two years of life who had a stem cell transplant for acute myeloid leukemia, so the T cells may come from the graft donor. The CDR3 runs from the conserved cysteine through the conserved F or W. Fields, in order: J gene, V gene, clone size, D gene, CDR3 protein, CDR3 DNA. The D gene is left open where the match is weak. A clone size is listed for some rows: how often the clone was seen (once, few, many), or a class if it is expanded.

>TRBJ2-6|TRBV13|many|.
CASSRGAGERAGANVLTF
TGTGCCAGCAGCCGGGGGGCCGGGGAACGGGCTGGGGCCAACGTCCTGACTTTC
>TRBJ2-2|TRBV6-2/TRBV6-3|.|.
CATERMQGNTGELFF
TGTGCCACCGAGAGGATGCAGGGGAACACCGGGGAGCTGTTTTTT
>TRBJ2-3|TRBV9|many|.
CASSVDGRTDTQYF
TGTGCCAGCAGCGTCGACGGTAGGACAGATACGCAGTATTTT
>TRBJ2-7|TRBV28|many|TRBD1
CASRPPTGDEQYF
TGTGCCAGCAGGCCTCCGACAGGGGACGAGCAGTACTTC
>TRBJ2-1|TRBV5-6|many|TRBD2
CASSYPGGAEYNEQFF
TGTGCCAGCAGCTATCCCGGGGGGGCGGAATACAATGAGCAGTTCTTC
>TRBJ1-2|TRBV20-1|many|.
CSASNGRGDTF
TGCAGTGCTAGTAACGGCAGGGGCGACACCTTC
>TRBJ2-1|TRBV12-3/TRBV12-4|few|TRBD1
CASSLPRTGPNEQFF
TGTGCCAGCAGCCTCCCTCGGACAGGCCCCAATGAGCAGTTCTTC
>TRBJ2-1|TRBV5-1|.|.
CASSLAGARDEQFF
TGCGCCAGCAGCTTAGCAGGGGCTAGGGATGAGCAGTTCTTC
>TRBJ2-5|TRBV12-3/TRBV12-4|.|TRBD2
CASSQAGGYQETQYF
TGTGCCAGCAGTCAAGCGGGGGGGTACCAAGAGACCCAGTACTTC
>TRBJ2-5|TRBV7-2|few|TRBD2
CASSQLAGETQYF
TGTGCCAGCAGCCAACTAGCGGGGGAGACCCAGTACTTC
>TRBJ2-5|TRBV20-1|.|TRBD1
CSARDWDRGGEETQYF
TGCAGTGCTAGAGATTGGGACAGGGGGGGGGAAGAGACCCAGTACTTC
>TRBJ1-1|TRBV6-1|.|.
CASTTGGSQGSEAFF
TGTGCCAGCACTACCGGGGGGAGTCAGGGCTCTGAAGCTTTCTTT
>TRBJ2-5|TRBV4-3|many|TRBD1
CASSQVVTGAWEETQYF
TGCGCCAGCAGCCAAGTGGTGACAGGGGCTTGGGAGGAGACCCAGTACTTC
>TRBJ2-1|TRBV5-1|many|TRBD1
CASSLFNWGQGAYNEQFF
TGCGCCAGCAGCTTGTTCAATTGGGGACAGGGGGCCTACAATGAGCAGTTCTTC
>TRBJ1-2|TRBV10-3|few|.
CAISERGLNYGYTF
TGTGCCATCAGTGAGCGGGGGCTTAACTATGGCTACACCTTC
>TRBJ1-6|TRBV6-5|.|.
CASSNQDSPLHF
TGTGCCAGCAGTAACCAGGATTCACCCCTCCACTTT
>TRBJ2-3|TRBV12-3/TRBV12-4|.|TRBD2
CASSSGLADITDTQYF
TGTGCCAGCAGTTCGGGACTAGCGGACATCACAGATACGCAGTATTTT
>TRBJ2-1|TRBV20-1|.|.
CSASFPGRISYNEQFF
TGCAGTGCTAGCTTTCCGGGCAGGATCTCCTACAATGAGCAGTTCTTC
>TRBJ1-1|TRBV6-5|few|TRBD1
CASSYSQGFTEAFF
TGTGCCAGCAGTTACTCACAGGGGTTCACTGAAGCTTTCTTT
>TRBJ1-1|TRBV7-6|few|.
CASSKSTGNTEAFF
TGTGCCAGCAGCAAAAGCACAGGGAACACTGAAGCTTTCTTT
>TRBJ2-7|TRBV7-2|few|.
CASSFNWGVPYEQYF
TGTGCCAGCAGCTTTAACTGGGGGGTCCCCTACGAGCAGTACTTC
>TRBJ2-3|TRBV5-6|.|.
CASSLADVTDTQYF
TGTGCCAGCAGCTTGGCCGACGTGACAGATACGCAGTATTTT
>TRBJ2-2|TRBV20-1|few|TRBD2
CSARERGLTGELFF
TGCAGTGCCCGAGAGCGGGGCCTAACCGGGGAGCTGTTTTTT
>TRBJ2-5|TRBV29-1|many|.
CSVGGMRGGGGETQYF
TGCAGCGTTGGTGGGATGAGGGGGGGAGGCGGAGAGACCCAGTACTTC
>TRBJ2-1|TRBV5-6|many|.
CASSFIGDPSYNEQFF
TGTGCCAGCAGCTTTATAGGGGACCCCTCCTACAATGAGCAGTTCTTC
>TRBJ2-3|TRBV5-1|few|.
CASSVTGRGIRDTQYF
TGCGCCAGCAGCGTCACGGGACGGGGGATCCGGGATACGCAGTATTTT
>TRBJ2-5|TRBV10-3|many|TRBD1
CAIREQGTETQYF
TGTGCCATCAGGGAACAGGGGACGGAGACCCAGTACTTC
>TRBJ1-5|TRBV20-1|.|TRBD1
CSARDAGGRDSKPQHF
TGCAGTGCTAGAGATGCGGGTGGACGGGACAGTAAGCCCCAGCATTTT
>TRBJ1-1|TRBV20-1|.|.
CGARAAQILNTEAFF
TGCGGTGCTAGAGCCGCACAGATATTAAACACTGAAGCTTTCTTT
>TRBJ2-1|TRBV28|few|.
CASSLWPDSYNEQFF
TGTGCCAGCAGTTTATGGCCCGACTCCTACAATGAGCAGTTCTTC
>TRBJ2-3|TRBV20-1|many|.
CSAPGRDFISTDTQYF
TGCAGTGCTCCCGGCCGGGACTTCATTAGCACAGATACGCAGTATTTT
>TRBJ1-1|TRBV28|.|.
CASSFQDGFWTEAFF
TGTGCCAGCAGTTTCCAGGACGGATTTTGGACTGAAGCTTTCTTT
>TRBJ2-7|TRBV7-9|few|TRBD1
CASISDRGGYEQYF
TGTGCCAGCATCTCGGACAGGGGGGGATACGAGCAGTACTTC
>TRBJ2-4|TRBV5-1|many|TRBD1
CASSVLQGAKNIQYF
TGCGCCAGCAGCGTATTACAGGGGGCGAAAAACATTCAGTACTTC
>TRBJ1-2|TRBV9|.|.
CASSDRDAASSGYTF
TGTGCCAGCAGCGACCGGGACGCCGCCTCTTCTGGCTACACCTTC
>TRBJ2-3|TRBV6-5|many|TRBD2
CASSPVTGRGASTDTQYF
TGTGCCAGCAGCCCAGTTACGGGGCGGGGGGCCTCCACAGATACGCAGTATTTT
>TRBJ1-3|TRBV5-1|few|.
CASSRDTGPGNTIYF
TGCGCCAGCAGCCGAGACACAGGTCCCGGAAACACCATATATTTT
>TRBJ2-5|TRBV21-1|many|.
CASSKEDGIQETQYF
TGTGCCAGCAGCAAAGAAGACGGGATTCAAGAGACCCAGTACTTC
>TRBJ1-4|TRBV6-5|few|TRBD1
CASSSTGGNEKLFF
TGTGCCAGCAGTTCGACAGGGGGAAATGAAAAACTGTTTTTT
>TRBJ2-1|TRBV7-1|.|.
CASSSGTLDRTWNEQFF
TGTGCCAGCAGCTCCGGGACCCTCGACAGGACTTGGAATGAGCAGTTCTTC